The entry that follows covers one TCR beta chain sequence. Its specificity is not known. The entry originates in a study of cytomegalovirus exposure and HLA in healthy donors. Profiled with immunoSEQ multiplex PCR; TCRdb holds only in-frame clones, not every one. The table has 60,000 to 85,000 clones, roughly 95% seen once. The CDR3 totals 18 residues. V lost 1 base and J lost 1; bases outside the gene matches: 4. Per the germline V gene, CDR1 is LGHNA and CDR2 is YNFKEQ. General study points: There were some public TCRs occurring in many donors, but most TCR sequences were rare. The authors listed approximately 160 TCR beta chains as cytomegalovirus-associated. Reports indicated that the classifier achieved high specificity and sensitivity in diagnosing cytomegalovirus status. The authors confirmed in vitro that three CMV-associated chains were specific for CMV antigens.

The receptor was isolated from a woman aged 18-29 years in good health and CMV-seropositive. This chain connects TRBV4-2 to TRBJ2-3; TRBD2 agrees at 14 bases. Specimen: PBMCs. CDR3 nucleotide sequence: TGTGCCAGCAGCCAAGGACTAGCGGGAGGGCCGGGCACAGATACGCAGTATTTT. Translation: CASSQGLAGGPGTDTQYF.